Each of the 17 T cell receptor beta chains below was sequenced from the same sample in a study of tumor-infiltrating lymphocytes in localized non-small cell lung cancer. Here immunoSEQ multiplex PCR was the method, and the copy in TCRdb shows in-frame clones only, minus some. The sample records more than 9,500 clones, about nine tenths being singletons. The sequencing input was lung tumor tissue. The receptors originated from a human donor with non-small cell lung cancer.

Here the CDR3 DNA reads TGTGCCATCAGTGATGATTCTAGCGTCAGTTCCTACAATGAGCAGTTCTTC. Translating gives CAISDDSSVSSYNEQFF. The rearrangement joins TRBV10-3 to TRBJ2-1, with D possibly being TRBD2 (6 bases). The CDR3 spans 17 residues. V gave up 3 bases and J gave up 1 base, with 16 bases separating them. Germline values: CDR1 ENHRY, CDR2 SYGVKD.

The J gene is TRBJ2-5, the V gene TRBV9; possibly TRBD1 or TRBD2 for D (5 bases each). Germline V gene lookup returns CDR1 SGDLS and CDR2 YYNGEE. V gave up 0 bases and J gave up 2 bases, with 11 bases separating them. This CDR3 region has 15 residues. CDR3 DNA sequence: TGTGCCAGCAGCGTAGGAGGGACGCTTCAAGAGACCCAGTACTTC. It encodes CASSVGGTLQETQYF.

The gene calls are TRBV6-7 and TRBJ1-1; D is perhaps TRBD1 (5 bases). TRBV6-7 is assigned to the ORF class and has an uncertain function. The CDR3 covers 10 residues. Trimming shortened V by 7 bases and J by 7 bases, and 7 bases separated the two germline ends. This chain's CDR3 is CASIRGEAFF. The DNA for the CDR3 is TGTGCCAGCATTAGGGGTGAAGCTTTCTTT.

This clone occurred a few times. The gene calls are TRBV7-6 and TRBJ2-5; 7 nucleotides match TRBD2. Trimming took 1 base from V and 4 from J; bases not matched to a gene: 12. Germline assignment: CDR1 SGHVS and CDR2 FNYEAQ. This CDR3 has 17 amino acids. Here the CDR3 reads CASSLGEGTPHLETQYF. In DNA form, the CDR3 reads TGTGCCAGCAGCTTAGGGGAGGGGACCCCGCATCTAGAGACCCAGTACTTC. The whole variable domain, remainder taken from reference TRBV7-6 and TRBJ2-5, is GAGVSQSPRYKVTKRGQDVALRCDPISGHVSLYWYRQALGQGPEFLTYFNYEAQQDKSGLPNDRFSAERPEGSISTLTIQRTEQRDSAMYRCASSLGEGTPHLETQYFGPGTRLLVL.

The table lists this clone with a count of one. CDR3: CAWGGASGSRSDTQYF. The CDR3 region has the DNA TGTGCCTGGGGGGGGGCTAGCGGGAGTAGATCGGATACGCAGTATTTT. The rearrangement links TRBV30 to TRBJ2-3; 10 bases align to TRBD2. Germline CDR1 and CDR2: GTSNPN and SVGIG (reference sequence). J lost 6 bases, V lost 5 bases, and 14 bases had no gene match. This CDR3 contains 16 residues.

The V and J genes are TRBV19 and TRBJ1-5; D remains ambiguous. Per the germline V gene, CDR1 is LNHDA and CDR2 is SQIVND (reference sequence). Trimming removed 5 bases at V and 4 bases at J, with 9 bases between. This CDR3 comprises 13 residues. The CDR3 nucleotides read TGTGCCAGTAGTGTACAGCTAAATCAGCCCCAGCATTTT. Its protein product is CASSVQLNQPQHF.

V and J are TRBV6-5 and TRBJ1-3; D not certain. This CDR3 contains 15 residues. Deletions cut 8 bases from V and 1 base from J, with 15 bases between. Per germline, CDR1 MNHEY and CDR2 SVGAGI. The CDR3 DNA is TGTGCCAGCCGATATGATAGGCGGTCTGGAAACACCATATATTTT. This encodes CASRYDRRSGNTIYF.

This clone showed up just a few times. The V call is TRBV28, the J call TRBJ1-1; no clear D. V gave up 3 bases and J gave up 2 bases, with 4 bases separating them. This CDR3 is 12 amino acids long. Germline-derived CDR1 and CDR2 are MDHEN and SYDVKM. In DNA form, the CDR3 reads TGTGCCAGCAGTTTTGTAAACACTGAAGCTTTCTTT. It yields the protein CASSFVNTEAFF.

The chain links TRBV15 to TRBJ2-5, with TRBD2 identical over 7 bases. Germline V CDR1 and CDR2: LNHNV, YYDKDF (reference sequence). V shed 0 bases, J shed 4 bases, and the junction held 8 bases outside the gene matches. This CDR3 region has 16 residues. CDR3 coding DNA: TGTGCCACCAGCAGAGATGAGGGGATAGCGGGAGAGACCCAGTACTTC. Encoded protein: CATSRDEGIAGETQYF.

CDR3 bases: TGTGCCAGCAAGGGTCGGGGCTACGAGCAGTACTTC. Encoded protein: CASKGRGYEQYF. The V and J genes are TRBV6-1 and TRBJ2-7, with TRBD2 as a possible D gene (5 bases). V was clipped by 7 bases and J by 3 bases, with 10 bases between them. The CDR3 extends over 12 amino acids. Germline loops: CDR1 MNHNS, CDR2 SASEGT.

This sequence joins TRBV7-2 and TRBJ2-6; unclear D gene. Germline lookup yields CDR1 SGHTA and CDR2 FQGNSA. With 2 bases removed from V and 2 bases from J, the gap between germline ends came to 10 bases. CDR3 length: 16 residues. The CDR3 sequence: CASSLMFGAGANVLTF. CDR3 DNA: TGTGCCAGCAGCTTAATGTTCGGAGCTGGGGCCAACGTCCTGACTTTC.

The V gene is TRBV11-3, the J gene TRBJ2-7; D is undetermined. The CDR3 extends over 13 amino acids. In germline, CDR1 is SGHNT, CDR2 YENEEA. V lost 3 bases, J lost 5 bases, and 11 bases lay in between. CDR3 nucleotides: TGTGCCAGCAGCTTTAACGCGGCAGACGAGCAGTACTTC. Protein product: CASSFNAADEQYF.

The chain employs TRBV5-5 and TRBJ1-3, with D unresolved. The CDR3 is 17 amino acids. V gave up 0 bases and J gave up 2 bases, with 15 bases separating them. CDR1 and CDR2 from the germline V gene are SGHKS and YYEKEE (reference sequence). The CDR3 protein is CASSLASDGKAGNTIYF. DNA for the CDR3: TGTGCCAGCAGCTTGGCCTCGGACGGGAAAGCTGGAAACACCATATATTTT.

The CDR3, as DNA: TGTGCCATCAGTTTCCACGAGCGCGGCACTGAAGCTTTCTTT. Translated: CAISFHERGTEAFF. J is TRBJ1-1 and V is TRBV10-3; D is undetermined. Looked up from germline, CDR1 is ENHRY and CDR2 is SYGVKD. With 5 bases removed from V and 4 bases from J, the gap between germline ends came to 14 bases. The CDR3 contains 14 residues.

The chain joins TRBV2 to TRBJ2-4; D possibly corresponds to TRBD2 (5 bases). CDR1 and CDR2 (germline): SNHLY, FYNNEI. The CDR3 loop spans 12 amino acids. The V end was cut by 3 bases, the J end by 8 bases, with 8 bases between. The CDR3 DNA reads TGTGCCAGCAGTGACGCCGGGGACATTCAGTACTTC. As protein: CASSDAGDIQYF.

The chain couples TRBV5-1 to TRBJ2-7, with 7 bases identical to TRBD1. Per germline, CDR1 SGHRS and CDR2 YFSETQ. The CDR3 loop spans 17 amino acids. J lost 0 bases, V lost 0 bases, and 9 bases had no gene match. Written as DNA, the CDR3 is TGCGCCAGCAGCTTGGGAACCGGACAGGCTATCTCCTACGAGCAGTACTTC. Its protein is CASSLGTGQAISYEQYF.

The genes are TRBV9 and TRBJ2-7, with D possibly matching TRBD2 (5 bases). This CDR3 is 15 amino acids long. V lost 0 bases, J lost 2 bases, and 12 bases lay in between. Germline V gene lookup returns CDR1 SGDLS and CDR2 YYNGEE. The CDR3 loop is CASSVDPAATYEQYF. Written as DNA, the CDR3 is TGTGCCAGCAGCGTAGACCCAGCGGCCACCTACGAGCAGTACTTC.